The 22 T cell receptor beta chains given below trace back to one sample, sequenced in a study of monozygotic twins with inflammatory bowel disease. TCRdb reprocessed the 5' RACE reads and keeps a single row for each CDR3 protein, giving no DNA. This repertoire includes roughly 120,000 distinct CDR3 sequences. The sequenced sample was blood. The receptors shown here come from a human donor with ulcerative colitis or Crohn's disease, or a healthy co-twin of an affected twin (not recorded which).

The rearrangement links TRBV5-1 to TRBJ1-1; TCRdb's D gene call, TRBD1, goes unchecked for lack of DNA. This CDR3 has 12 residues. CDR1 SGHRS and CDR2 YFSETQ come from the germline V gene. The CDR3 is CASSLGGPEAFF.

The chain joins TRBV20-1 to TRBJ1-5; with no DNA, the TCRdb D assignment of TRBD1 cannot be verified. The length of the CDR3 is 14 residues. The V gene's germline CDR1 is DFQATT and CDR2 SNEGSKA (reference sequence). The CDR3 here is CSASPGNSNQPQHF.

The V gene is TRBV7-2, the J gene TRBJ1-6; TCRdb lists TRBD1, though no DNA is available to test this call. CDR1 SGHTA and CDR2 FQGNSA come from the germline V gene. The CDR3 covers 14 residues. The CDR3 here is CASSLEGASSPLHF.

The CDR3 is CASSPRQVLVVGELFF. The rearrangement joins TRBV7-2 to TRBJ2-2; the D gene TCRdb calls, TRBD1, cannot be checked with no DNA. The germline CDR1 and CDR2 sequences are SGHTA and FQGNSA. This CDR3 spans 16 amino acids.

The J gene is TRBJ2-2, the V gene TRBV6-5. The V gene's germline CDR1 is MNHEY and CDR2 SVGAGI. The CDR3 is made up of 12 amino acids. CDR3 loop: CASSHVDGELFF.

The chain couples TRBV5-6 to TRBJ2-7. CDR3 length: 14 residues. The germline gives CDR1 SGHDT, CDR2 YYEEEE. Here the CDR3 reads CASSRPGGYHEQYF.

The chain has TRBV7-2 and TRBJ2-2. The V gene's germline CDR1 is SGHTA and CDR2 FQGNSA. The CDR3 runs to 12 residues. The CDR3 here is CASSQRPGELFF.

The V gene is TRBV4-3, the J gene TRBJ1-1; TCRdb gives TRBD1 as the D gene, but with no DNA this cannot be confirmed. The CDR3 is 13 residues long. CDR1 and CDR2 from the germline V gene are LGHNA and YSLEER. CDR3 protein: CASSQDGGGSAFF.

The chain couples TRBV15 to TRBJ2-1; TCRdb lists TRBD2, though no DNA is available to test this call. There are 15 residues in the CDR3. Looked up from germline, CDR1 is LNHNV and CDR2 is YYDKDF (reference sequence). The CDR3 protein is CATSRTSGTKNEQFF.

The chain is built from TRBV5-1 and TRBJ2-3; with no DNA, the TCRdb D assignment of TRBD2 cannot be verified. Germline V gene data show CDR1 as SGHRS and CDR2 as YFSETQ. The CDR3 spans 15 residues. This CDR3 reads CASSLDRPPTDTQYF.

This rearrangement joins TRBV28 to TRBJ2-3. Germline V gives CDR1 MDHEN, CDR2 SYDVKM. This CDR3 comprises 13 residues. This CDR3 reads CASSSAAQDTQYF.

The chain has TRBV2 and TRBJ1-4; TCRdb gives TRBD1 as the D gene, but with no DNA this cannot be confirmed. The CDR3 has 17 amino acids. Germline assignment: CDR1 SNHLY and CDR2 FYNNEI. The CDR3 here is CASSERGTSATNEKLFF.

The chain links TRBV7-3 to TRBJ2-2. Germline V lookup: CDR1 SGHTA, CDR2 FQGTGA. This CDR3 has 18 residues. The CDR3 region is CASSLTFGGFANTGELFF.

This chain joins TRBV6-6 and TRBJ1-2; there is no DNA to check the TCRdb D call of TRBD1. Germline CDR1 and CDR2: MNHNY and SVGAGI (reference sequence). The CDR3 consists of 14 residues. This chain's CDR3 is CASSYRGGSYGYTF.

The V gene is TRBV5-1, the J gene TRBJ1-2; TCRdb reports TRBD1, a call that lacks DNA to check it against. This CDR3 is built from 13 residues. Per germline, CDR1 SGHRS and CDR2 YFSETQ. The CDR3 loop is CASSLVPDYGYTF.

The chain has TRBV29-1 and TRBJ2-1; as DNA is missing, the TRBD2 call by TCRdb cannot be tested. Germline V gene lookup returns CDR1 SQVTM and CDR2 ANQGSEA. This CDR3 contains 14 residues. The CDR3 loop is CSAPGLADNNEQFF.

V usage is TRBV20-1 and J usage is TRBJ2-2. Germline loops: CDR1 DFQATT, CDR2 SNEGSKA (reference sequence). This CDR3 comprises 11 residues. This CDR3 reads CSAMRTGELFF.

V and J are TRBV29-1 and TRBJ2-3; TCRdb proposes TRBD1, but this gene call is untestable without DNA. Germline CDR1 and CDR2: SQVTM and ANQGSEA. This CDR3 contains 13 residues. The CDR3 reads CSASTGRLDTQYF.

The chain has TRBV7-9 and TRBJ2-3; TCRdb's assignment of TRBD2 cannot be checked, as there is no DNA. The CDR3 consists of 14 residues. Germline CDR1 and CDR2: SEHNR and FQNEAQ (reference sequence). The CDR3: CASSFGRGTDTQYF.

This chain uses TRBV18 with TRBJ2-7; checking the TCRdb D call of TRBD1 is not possible without DNA. Germline assignment: CDR1 KGHSH and CDR2 LQKENI. The CDR3 runs 15 residues. CDR3 protein: CASSPPQGHSYEQYF. Drawing the rest from reference TRBV18 and TRBJ2-7, the complete variable domain is NAGVMQNPRHLVRRRGQEARLRCSPMKGHSHVYWYRQLPEEGLKFMVYLQKENIIDESGMPKERFSAEFPKEGPSILRIQQVVRGDSAAYFCASSPPQGHSYEQYFGPGTRLTVT.

The genes are TRBV27 and TRBJ2-7; the D call of TRBD1 rests on TCRdb alone, since no DNA is present to check it. Germline V gene lookup returns CDR1 MNHEY and CDR2 SMNVEV (reference sequence). The CDR3 has 14 residues. The CDR3 protein is CASTSRGQGDEQYF.

The gene calls are TRBV20-1 and TRBJ2-1. Germline V gene lookup returns CDR1 DFQATT and CDR2 SNEGSKA (reference sequence). The CDR3 has 12 residues. CDR3 in amino acids: CSARGYVYEQFF.